Listed here are 26 T cell receptor beta chains from one sample, sequenced in a study of control samples from healthy donors and cancer patients. Repertoires were generated with immunoSEQ multiplex PCR, while TCRdb's copy carries only in-frame clones and drops some. The data hold 50,000 to 65,000 clones, with more than 85% observed a single time. Sequenced material: PBMCs. Receptors were obtained from a man aged 30 to 45 with colorectal cancer.

The chain recombines TRBV10-2 with TRBJ2-3; 10 nucleotides line up with TRBD2. The germline gives CDR1 WSHSY, CDR2 SAAADI. The CDR3 spans 16 residues. The V and J ends lost 4 bases and 3 bases, in that order; junction bases with no gene match: 7. CDR3: CASSVLAGGLTDTQYF. The CDR3 DNA reads TGCGCCAGCAGTGTTTTAGCGGGGGGTTTGACAGATACGCAGTATTTT.

V gene TRBV5-1 combines with J gene TRBJ2-5; possible D gene TRBD2, 6 bases. CDR1 is SGHRS, CDR2 YFSETQ, per germline. The ends were cut back, 0 bases at V and 2 bases at J, with 8 bases in the middle. The CDR3 loop spans 14 amino acids. CDR3 DNA: TGCGCCAGCAGCTTGGCGGCGGGGCAAGAGACCCAGTACTTC. It translates to CASSLAAGQETQYF.

This sequence joins TRBV2 and TRBJ2-1, with D possibly called TRBD1 or TRBD2 (5 bases each). This CDR3 comprises 15 residues. Trimming shortened V by 5 bases and J by 1 base, and 12 bases separated the two germline ends. Germline-derived CDR1 and CDR2 are SNHLY and FYNNEI. CDR3: CASSPGPPSYNEQFF. The CDR3 DNA sequence: TGTGCCAGCAGTCCGGGACCACCTTCCTACAATGAGCAGTTCTTC.

V usage is TRBV5-4 and J usage is TRBJ1-1, with D possibly being TRBD1 (6 bases). Germline values: CDR1 SGHNT, CDR2 YYREEE (reference sequence). The CDR3 consists of 16 residues. The V and J ends lost 3 bases and 4 bases respectively, with 19 bases between them. The CDR3, as DNA: TGTGCCAGCAGCTCACCTCCCCAGGGGACGGCCACTGAAGCTTTCTTT. Translation gives CASSSPPQGTATEAFF.

This chain connects TRBV7-9 to TRBJ2-5, with 8 bases lining up with TRBD2. Losses at the gene ends were 3 bases for V and 5 bases for J; bases not matched to a gene: 8. From germline, CDR1 is SEHNR and CDR2 FQNEAQ (reference sequence). The CDR3 contains 15 residues. The CDR3 loop reads CASSLGTRIGETQYF. Here the CDR3 DNA reads TGTGCCAGCAGCTTGGGGACTAGAATCGGGGAGACCCAGTACTTC. Together with reference TRBV7-9 and TRBJ2-5, the CDR3 gives the full variable domain: DTGVSQNPRHKITKRGQNVTFRCDPISEHNRLYWYRQTLGQGPEFLTYFQNEAQLEKSRLLSDRFSAERPKGSFSTLEIQRTEQGDSAMYLCASSLGTRIGETQYFGPGTRLLVL.

This chain uses TRBV7-2 with TRBJ2-3; no clear D gene. Trimming cost V 3 bases and J 4 bases, with 5 bases left between them. This CDR3 spans 12 amino acids. The germline gives CDR1 SGHTA, CDR2 FQGNSA. CDR3 in DNA: TGTGCCAGCAGCTTTAGGTCAGATACGCAGTATTTT. It encodes CASSFRSDTQYF.

The chain links TRBV30 to TRBJ2-3; D possibly corresponds to TRBD2 (5 bases). Germline V lookup: CDR1 GTSNPN, CDR2 SVGIG (reference sequence). The CDR3 is made up of 13 amino acids. Trimming removed 4 bases from V and 7 bases from J, with 15 bases in between. CDR3 sequence: CAWTPFGRNTQYF. The CDR3 DNA is TGTGCCTGGACCCCCTTTGGGAGAAATACGCAGTATTTT.

V usage is TRBV11-2 and J usage is TRBJ2-3; D may be TRBD1 or TRBD2 (6 bases each). In germline, CDR1 is SGHAT, CDR2 FQNNGV. This CDR3 is 14 amino acids long. V lost 5 bases and J 7 bases, leaving 16 bases between the germline ends. CDR3 DNA: TGTGCCAGCAGCAGCACGCGGGGACACAATACGCAGTATTTT. This gives the protein CASSSTRGHNTQYF.

This clone was detected only a few times. This rearrangement joins TRBV5-5 to TRBJ2-1, with 13 bases fitting TRBD2. Germline trimming cut 2 bases from V and 6 bases from J; bases unmatched to any gene: 5. There are 16 residues in the CDR3. Germline CDR1 reads SGHKS; CDR2 reads YYEKEE (reference sequence). CDR3 sequence: CASSLSGLAGFNEQFF. Written as DNA, the CDR3 is TGTGCCAGCAGCTTATCGGGACTAGCGGGGTTCAATGAGCAGTTCTTC.

V and J are TRBV15 and TRBJ2-7, with D unresolved. CDR3 length equals 14 residues. Germline V lookup: CDR1 LNHNV, CDR2 YYDKDF (reference sequence). With 1 base removed from V and 3 bases from J, the gap between germline ends came to 10 bases. CDR3 protein: CATSRAPRIYEQYF. The CDR3 DNA sequence: TGTGCCACCAGCAGAGCCCCACGGATCTACGAGCAGTACTTC.

The chain recombines TRBV27 with TRBJ2-4; D tentatively reads TRBD1 or TRBD2 (5 bases each). The V gene lost 5 bases and the J gene lost 0 bases, with 11 bases spanning the gap. This CDR3 region has 15 residues. Germline CDR1 and CDR2: MNHEY and SMNVEV (reference sequence). The CDR3 region is CASSALGEAKNIQYF. CDR3 DNA: TGTGCCAGCAGTGCATTGGGGGAAGCCAAAAACATTCAGTACTTC.

J is TRBJ2-6 and V is TRBV6-1, with 10 bases aligning to TRBD1. V was clipped by 3 bases and J by 1 base; unmatched bases: 9. CDR1 is MNHNS, CDR2 SASEGT, per germline. This CDR3 is 19 amino acids long. CDR3 in amino acids: CASSDRDRGPSSGANVLTF. Written as DNA, the CDR3 is TGTGCCAGCAGTGACCGGGACAGGGGTCCTTCTTCTGGGGCCAACGTCCTGACTTTC.

The gene calls are TRBV19 and TRBJ1-1; D call uncertain. With 5 bases removed from V and 2 bases from J, the gap between germline ends came to 6 bases. This CDR3 contains 12 residues. The germline V gene has CDR1 LNHDA and CDR2 SQIVND (reference sequence). The CDR3 nucleotides read TGTGCCAGTAGTCATCCCAACACTGAAGCTTTCTTT. Protein product: CASSHPNTEAFF.

The chain uses TRBV13 and TRBJ2-6; no firm D call. CDR3 size: 13 residues. Germline-derived CDR1 and CDR2 are PRHDT and FYEKMQ (reference sequence). Trimming cost V 0 bases and J 4 bases, with 1 base left between them. CDR3 loop: CASSLGGANVLTF. The CDR3 DNA sequence: TGTGCCAGCAGCTTAGGCGGGGCCAACGTCCTGACTTTC.

The V and J genes are TRBV4-3 and TRBJ2-3; tentatively, D is TRBD1 or TRBD2 (6 bases each). Trimming stripped 0 bases from V and 7 bases from J, with 17 bases between. The germline V gene encodes CDR1 LGHNA and CDR2 YSLEER. This CDR3 has 16 amino acids. The CDR3 loop is CASSQDFRGLDYTQYF. DNA for the CDR3: TGCGCCAGCAGCCAAGATTTCCGGGGGCTAGATTATACGCAGTATTTT.

This clone was detected once. This chain connects TRBV9 to TRBJ2-3, with 8 bases that match TRBD2. The CDR3 is made up of 15 amino acids. The germline CDR1 and CDR2 sequences are SGDLS and YYNGEE. With V trimmed by 4 bases and J by 7 bases, 11 bases remained unmatched. The DNA of the CDR3 is TGTGCCAGCAGCCCTCGGGATGTAGCGGGGAATACGCAGTATTTT. It specifies CASSPRDVAGNTQYF.

The V and J genes are TRBV7-9 and TRBJ2-3; the D gene is possibly TRBD1 (6 bases). The germline V gene encodes CDR1 SEHNR and CDR2 FQNEAQ (reference sequence). This CDR3 has 16 residues. The V end lost 2 bases, the J end lost 5 bases, and 17 bases lay between the germline ends. In DNA, the CDR3 is TGTGCCAGCAGCTTAAGAGAAGGGGGTAAAGTAGATACGCAGTATTTT. It codes for CASSLREGGKVDTQYF.

The chain couples TRBV18 to TRBJ1-5; D is possibly TRBD1 (6 bases). The CDR3 has 13 residues. The V end was cut by 2 bases, the J end by 7 bases, with 9 bases between. Germline loops: CDR1 KGHSH, CDR2 LQKENI. The CDR3 region is CASSPRGEQPQHF. Here the CDR3 DNA reads TGTGCCAGCTCACCAAGGGGGGAACAGCCCCAGCATTTT.

This chain joins TRBV5-1 and TRBJ2-3, with TRBD1 matching 9 bases. Germline assignment: CDR1 SGHRS and CDR2 YFSETQ. CDR3 length: 14 amino acids. V shed 4 bases, J shed 4 bases, and the junction held 4 bases outside the gene matches. In DNA form, the CDR3 reads TGCGCCAGCAGCCCGGGACAGGGATCAGATACGCAGTATTTT. Translated, it gives CASSPGQGSDTQYF.

This chain connects TRBV5-4 to TRBJ1-1, with TRBD1 matching 7 bases. The V gene's germline CDR1 is SGHNT and CDR2 YYREEE (reference sequence). Trimming at V came to 5 bases and at J to 1 base, leaving 5 bases not matched to a gene. The CDR3 has 14 amino acids. CDR3 region: CASREGTANTEAFF. DNA of the CDR3: TGTGCCAGCAGGGAAGGGACAGCGAACACTGAAGCTTTCTTT. The full variable domain, completed using reference TRBV5-4 and TRBJ1-1, is ETGVTQSPTHLIKTRGQQVTLRCSSQSGHNTVSWYQQALGQGPQFIFQYYREEENGRGNFPPRFSGLQFPNYSSELNVNALELDDSALYLCASREGTANTEAFFGQGTRLTVV.

Turning to this clone: The junction shows a germline mismatch at one end, possibly a read error. The rearrangement links TRBV27 to TRBJ1-5; 9 nucleotides agree with TRBD1. The germline gives CDR1 MNHEY, CDR2 SMNVEV (reference sequence). CDR3 length: 15 amino acids. As DNA, the CDR3 is TGTGCCAGCAGCTTATACAGGGGGCGTAATCAGCCCCAGCATTTT. It translates to CASSLYRGRNQPQHF.

The chain links TRBV10-3 to TRBJ2-7; 11 bases are a match to TRBD1. The CDR3 has 14 amino acids. V trimming: 10 bases; J trimming: 1 base; junction bases outside the gene matches: 6. Germline CDR1 reads ENHRY; CDR2 reads SYGVKD. The CDR3 DNA sequence: TGTGCCACCCGAGGGACAGGGGGGTCCTACGAGCAGTACGTC. This sequence encodes CATRGTGGSYEQYV.

The chain uses TRBV14 and TRBJ2-3, with 8 bases aligning to TRBD2. With V trimmed by 0 bases and J by 4 bases, 9 bases remained unmatched. The CDR3 is 17 residues long. CDR1 is SGHDN, CDR2 FVKESK, per germline. In DNA, the CDR3 is TGTGCCAGCAGCCAAGATAGTGGAGCGGGGGAGCCAGATACGCAGTATTTT. Protein: CASSQDSGAGEPDTQYF.

The rearrangement joins TRBV2 to TRBJ1-2, with D perhaps TRBD1 (5 bases). The V gene's germline CDR1 is SNHLY and CDR2 FYNNEI. This CDR3 is 13 amino acids long. The V and J ends lost 7 bases and 4 bases respectively, with 13 bases between them. This CDR3 reads CASKELGAYGYTF. The CDR3 DNA is TGTGCCAGCAAGGAGCTAGGGGCCTATGGCTACACCTTC.

J is TRBJ1-1 and V is TRBV6-5, with D unclear. Trimming left V 6 bases short and J 0 bases short, with 14 bases between. Per the germline V gene, CDR1 is MNHEY and CDR2 is SVGAGI. The CDR3 is 15 residues long. The CDR3 is CASRVDNSLNTEAFF. The CDR3 nucleotides are TGTGCCAGCAGAGTCGACAATTCTCTGAACACTGAAGCTTTCTTT.

The chain links TRBV6-5 to TRBJ2-5; D may be TRBD2 (5 bases). The CDR3 covers 15 residues. Trimming stripped 6 bases from V and 2 bases from J, with 16 bases between. Germline V CDR1 and CDR2: MNHEY, SVGAGI. The CDR3 region has the DNA TGTGCCAGCAGCCCCCCCGGTAGCGAACAAGAGACCCAGTACTTC. The encoded protein is CASSPPGSEQETQYF.